A selection of T cell receptor beta chains follows, all from one sample in a study of blood T cell repertoires in COVID-19. Produced via immunoSEQ multiplex PCR; TCRdb's table is partial and in-frame only. The table has approximately 250,000 clones, roughly 88% seen once. The specimen sequenced was PBMCs or T cells enriched from blood (not recorded which). The origin of the receptors is a woman in her twenties or thirties who had recovered from COVID-19. The CDR3 runs from the conserved cysteine through the conserved F or W. The order of the fields is D gene, V gene, clone size, CDR3 length, J gene, CDR3 DNA, CDR3 protein. The D gene is left open where the match is weak. Only part of the rows carry a size: once, few, many, or a class if the clone is expanded.

d_call: TRBD2; v_call: TRBV10-3; clone_size: few; cdr3_length: 13; j_call: TRBJ2-1; cdr3_nt: TGTGCCATTTTAGCGGGAGAGTCCGATGAGCAGTTCTTC; cdr3_aa: CAILAGESDEQFF
d_call: -; v_call: TRBV18; clone_size: -; cdr3_length: 15; j_call: TRBJ1-1; cdr3_nt: TGTGCCAGCTCACCAGACAAGGGGCTCGGGTCGGAAGCTTTCTTT; cdr3_aa: CASSPDKGLGSEAFF
d_call: TRBD1; v_call: TRBV7-9; clone_size: -; cdr3_length: 17; j_call: TRBJ1-2; cdr3_nt: TGTGCCAGCAGCTCAGGACAGGGTAGAGCGAATTTGGATGGCTACACCTTC; cdr3_aa: CASSSGQGRANLDGYTF
d_call: -; v_call: TRBV7-2; clone_size: -; cdr3_length: 15; j_call: TRBJ1-2; cdr3_nt: TGTGCCAGCAGCTTAGTTTCACAGGACCTCTATGGCTACACCTTC; cdr3_aa: CASSLVSQDLYGYTF
d_call: TRBD1; v_call: TRBV5-1; clone_size: once; cdr3_length: 15; j_call: TRBJ2-6; cdr3_nt: TGCGCCAGCAGCTTCCAGGGGGCTGGGGCCAACGTCCTGACTTTC; cdr3_aa: CASSFQGAGANVLTF
d_call: -; v_call: TRBV19; clone_size: -; cdr3_length: 13; j_call: TRBJ1-5; cdr3_nt: TGTGCCAGTAGGGACAGCCGAAATCAGCCCCAGCATTTT; cdr3_aa: CASRDSRNQPQHF
d_call: -; v_call: TRBV3-1/TRBV3-2; clone_size: -; cdr3_length: 14; j_call: TRBJ1-2; cdr3_nt: TGTGCCAGCAGCTGGGAGGGGGTTTCTTTGGGCTACACCTTC; cdr3_aa: CASSWEGVSLGYTF
d_call: -; v_call: TRBV7-9; clone_size: -; cdr3_length: 14; j_call: TRBJ1-5; cdr3_nt: TGTGCCAGCAGCCCCGAGCAGGTCAATCAGCCCCAGCATTTT; cdr3_aa: CASSPEQVNQPQHF
d_call: TRBD1; v_call: TRBV30; clone_size: once; cdr3_length: 12; j_call: TRBJ1-2; cdr3_nt: TGTGCCTGGAATCGAGGGACAGATGGCTACACCTTC; cdr3_aa: CAWNRGTDGYTF
d_call: TRBD2; v_call: TRBV27; clone_size: -; cdr3_length: 14; j_call: TRBJ2-7; cdr3_nt: TGTGCCAGCAGTTTATTGGCGGGAGGTTACGAGCAGTACTTC; cdr3_aa: CASSLLAGGYEQYF
d_call: TRBD1; v_call: TRBV3-1/TRBV3-2; clone_size: -; cdr3_length: 11; j_call: TRBJ1-1; cdr3_nt: TGTGCCAGCAGCCGGACAGGGGAAGCTTTCTTT; cdr3_aa: CASSRTGEAFF
d_call: -; v_call: TRBV7-2; clone_size: -; cdr3_length: 15; j_call: TRBJ1-1; cdr3_nt: TGTGCCAGCAGCTTATTTGGAGACTTGAACACTGAAGCTTTCTTT; cdr3_aa: CASSLFGDLNTEAFF
d_call: TRBD1; v_call: TRBV6-5; clone_size: -; cdr3_length: 15; j_call: TRBJ1-2; cdr3_nt: TGTGCCAGCAGTTATTCCGGACAGGGCCAAAAAGGCTACACCTTC; cdr3_aa: CASSYSGQGQKGYTF
d_call: -; v_call: TRBV28; clone_size: -; cdr3_length: 13; j_call: TRBJ2-2; cdr3_nt: TGTGCCAGCAGGACAGTCGTGGGCGGGGAGCTGTTTTTT; cdr3_aa: CASRTVVGGELFF
d_call: -; v_call: TRBV25-1; clone_size: -; cdr3_length: 13; j_call: TRBJ1-2; cdr3_nt: TGTGCCAGCAGTGAATGGAGTCTTCAGGGCTACACCTTC; cdr3_aa: CASSEWSLQGYTF
d_call: -; v_call: TRBV18; clone_size: -; cdr3_length: 15; j_call: TRBJ1-2; cdr3_nt: TGTGCCAGCTCAACCGGTGTTTGGGGGCGAAGGGGCTACACCTTC; cdr3_aa: CASSTGVWGRRGYTF
d_call: TRBD2; v_call: TRBV27; clone_size: few; cdr3_length: 16; j_call: TRBJ2-2; cdr3_nt: TGTGCCAGCAGTTTATCGAATAGCGGGAGCACCGGGGAGCTGTTTTTT; cdr3_aa: CASSLSNSGSTGELFF
d_call: TRBD1; v_call: TRBV7-2; clone_size: -; cdr3_length: 18; j_call: TRBJ1-2; cdr3_nt: TGTGCCAGCAGCCCCCCGACCGGGACAGTTAATCCCTGGGGCGGCTACACCTTC; cdr3_aa: CASSPPTGTVNPWGGYTF
d_call: -; v_call: TRBV2; clone_size: -; cdr3_length: 15; j_call: TRBJ1-2; cdr3_nt: TGTGCCAGCAGGGAGGGACCCTCCAACTTCTATGGCTACACCTTC; cdr3_aa: CASREGPSNFYGYTF
d_call: -; v_call: TRBV10-3; clone_size: -; cdr3_length: 13; j_call: TRBJ2-3; cdr3_nt: TGTGCCATCGGGGGGTCCCCTGGGGATACGCAGTATTTT; cdr3_aa: CAIGGSPGDTQYF
d_call: TRBD2; v_call: TRBV10-1; clone_size: -; cdr3_length: 16; j_call: TRBJ2-1; cdr3_nt: TGCGCCAGCAGTGAAATCCTAGCGGGAGGGCCAAGAGAGCAGTTCTTC; cdr3_aa: CASSEILAGGPREQFF
d_call: -; v_call: TRBV7-9; clone_size: -; cdr3_length: 15; j_call: TRBJ2-2; cdr3_nt: TGTGCCAGCAGCTTAGTCGGGAGTAGTACCGGGGAGCTGTTTTTT; cdr3_aa: CASSLVGSSTGELFF
d_call: -; v_call: TRBV7-8; clone_size: -; cdr3_length: 16; j_call: TRBJ2-7; cdr3_nt: TGTGCCAGCAGCCCGAGACGAGACCAACGGGGCTACGAGCAGTACTTC; cdr3_aa: CASSPRRDQRGYEQYF
d_call: TRBD1; v_call: TRBV30; clone_size: -; cdr3_length: 11; j_call: TRBJ1-1; cdr3_nt: TGTGCCTGGACGAGGACAGGGAGAGCTTTCTTT; cdr3_aa: CAWTRTGRAFF
d_call: -; v_call: TRBV27; clone_size: -; cdr3_length: 16; j_call: TRBJ2-4; cdr3_nt: TGTGCCAGCAGTTCATTCAGGGAGGAAGCCAAAAACATTCAGTACTTC; cdr3_aa: CASSSFREEAKNIQYF
d_call: TRBD2; v_call: TRBV5-5; clone_size: -; cdr3_length: 15; j_call: TRBJ2-7; cdr3_nt: TGTGCCAGCAGCCCCGGGGGGGCGCAGTTATACGAGCAGTACTTC; cdr3_aa: CASSPGGAQLYEQYF
d_call: -; v_call: TRBV30; clone_size: -; cdr3_length: 21; j_call: TRBJ1-6; cdr3_nt: TGTGCCTGGACCCAACCACGTCCAGGGGCGAGGGGGAGCTCCTATAATTCACCCCTCCACTTT; cdr3_aa: CAWTQPRPGARGSSYNSPLHF
d_call: -; v_call: TRBV5-5; clone_size: once; cdr3_length: 14; j_call: TRBJ2-6; cdr3_nt: TGTGCCAGCAGCTTGCCGTCTGGGGCCAACGTCCTGACTTTC; cdr3_aa: CASSLPSGANVLTF
d_call: -; v_call: TRBV29-1; clone_size: -; cdr3_length: 14; j_call: TRBJ1-2; cdr3_nt: TGCAGCGCCCTCCGAGACCCCGGAGTCTATGGCTACACCTTC; cdr3_aa: CSALRDPGVYGYTF
d_call: TRBD1; v_call: TRBV24-1; clone_size: once; cdr3_length: 16; j_call: TRBJ1-1; cdr3_nt: TGTGCCACCAGTGAATCGGGACAGGGGGCAAGTGCTGAAGCTTTCTTT; cdr3_aa: CATSESGQGASAEAFF